The 25 T cell receptor beta chains below were found in one sample sequenced in a study of T cell changes during pregnancy in multiple sclerosis. Sequenced by immunoSEQ multiplex PCR; TCRdb stores in-frame clones only, minus some. Counted here are tens of thousands of clones, approximately 90% occurring once; the ten biggest clones make up 1.2% to 1.5%. The sequenced sample was peripheral blood, obtained in the second trimester of pregnancy. These receptors all come from a female donor in good health, enrolled as a control in a pregnancy study.

The V and J genes are TRBV29-1 and TRBJ1-4; 12 nucleotides agree with TRBD1. The junction had 8 bases not matched to a gene; V was cut back by 4 bases and J by 14 bases. Germline assignment: CDR1 SQVTM and CDR2 ANQGSEA. The CDR3 contains 13 residues. CDR3 bases: TGCAGCGTTGGGGGGACAGGGGGCCAAGGGCTGTTTTTT. This sequence encodes CSVGGTGGQGLFF. Complete variable domain (other parts from reference TRBV29-1 and TRBJ1-4): SAVISQKPSRDICQRGTSLTIQCQVDSQVTMMFWYRQQPGQSLTLIATANQGSEATYESGFVIDKFPISRPNLTFSTLTVSNMSPEDSSIYLCSVGGTGGQGLFFGSGTQLSVL.

In this sample, this clone turned up once. The chain carries TRBV19 and TRBJ2-5, with D possibly TRBD1 on 7 matching bases. The V gene's germline CDR1 is LNHDA and CDR2 SQIVND (reference sequence). V was cut by 8 bases and J by 2 bases, with 15 bases left in between. The CDR3 consists of 14 residues. The CDR3 nucleotides are TGTGCCAGTGCCCAGGGGGACTCTCAAGAGACCCAGTACTTC. Translating it yields CASAQGDSQETQYF.

This clone was recorded once. The chain uses TRBV19 and TRBJ2-1, with D tentatively TRBD2 (5 bases). Between the trimmed V and J ends, which lost 4 bases and 2 bases, there was a span of 9 bases. Germline V gene lookup returns CDR1 LNHDA and CDR2 SQIVND (reference sequence). The CDR3 covers 14 residues. In DNA form, the CDR3 reads TGTGCCAGTAGTACCGGGAATACCTACAATGAGCAGTTCTTC. Its protein product is CASSTGNTYNEQFF.

The chain recombines TRBV14 with TRBJ2-7; D possibly corresponds to TRBD1 (6 bases). Germline CDR1 is SGHDN and CDR2 is FVKESK. V was pared by 2 bases and J by 3 bases, with 17 bases between. The CDR3 loop spans 16 amino acids. CDR3 DNA sequence: TGTGCCAGCAGCCAAACGACAAGGACAGAGTTCTACGAGCAGTACTTC. This translates into CASSQTTRTEFYEQYF.

The CDR3 reads CATSLAGDYTSYEQYF. CDR3 in DNA: TGTGCCACCTCCTTGGCGGGAGATTACACGAGCTACGAGCAGTACTTC. V usage is TRBV28 and J usage is TRBJ2-7, with TRBD2 matching 7 bases. The V gene end was trimmed by 10 bases and the J gene end by 3 bases; junction bases not matched to a gene: 18. The CDR3 spans 16 residues. Germline-derived CDR1 and CDR2 are MDHEN and SYDVKM.

The V gene is TRBV5-8, the J gene TRBJ1-5; 7 nucleotides agree with TRBD1. Germline V gene lookup returns CDR1 SGHTS and CDR2 YDEGEE. Trimming removed 1 base from V and 0 bases from J; junction bases left unmatched: 1. This CDR3 contains 15 residues. The CDR3 protein is CASSLNRGSNQPQHF. Here the CDR3 DNA reads TGTGCCAGCAGCTTGAACAGGGGTAGCAATCAGCCCCAGCATTTT.

The chain uses TRBV7-9 and TRBJ1-5; D is possibly TRBD1 (5 bases). V lost 5 bases and J lost 3, with 11 bases in between. CDR3 length equals 14 residues. Germline V CDR1 and CDR2: SEHNR, FQNEAQ (reference sequence). CDR3 sequence (DNA): TGTGCCAGCAGCGCAGGGCACTTCAATCAGCCCCAGCATTTT. Translation gives CASSAGHFNQPQHF.

The V and J genes are TRBV20-1 and TRBJ2-1; weak D call: TRBD1 (6 bases). The CDR3 runs to 11 residues. Germline CDR1 is DFQATT and CDR2 is SNEGSKA (reference sequence). Trimming stripped 6 bases from V and 10 bases from J, with 13 bases between. As DNA, the CDR3 is TGCAGTGCAAAGACAGGCTGGGAGCAGTTCTTC. Its translation: CSAKTGWEQFF.

V usage is TRBV27 and J usage is TRBJ2-2, with D tentatively TRBD1 (6 bases). Trimming cost V 5 bases and J 7 bases, with 14 bases left between them. The CDR3 sequence is 14 residues long. The germline V gene encodes CDR1 MNHEY and CDR2 SMNVEV (reference sequence). The CDR3 DNA reads as TGTGCCAGCAGTCCCAGACCACAGGGCGGGGAGCTGTTTTTT. This encodes CASSPRPQGGELFF.

The V call is TRBV5-1, the J call TRBJ1-1; 7 bases match TRBD1. V dropped 7 bases and J dropped 6; count of bases not matched to a gene: 3. The CDR3 consists of 11 residues. Germline V CDR1 and CDR2: SGHRS, YFSETQ. The CDR3, as DNA: TGCGCCAGCGCCCAGGGGGCTGAAGCTTTCTTT. This gives the protein CASAQGAEAFF.

The chain recombines TRBV19 with TRBJ1-5; weak D call: TRBD1 (5 bases). Trimming took 4 bases from V and 3 from J, leaving 10 bases between them. The CDR3 extends over 14 amino acids. The germline CDR1 and CDR2 sequences are LNHDA and SQIVND (reference sequence). The CDR3 sequence is CASSTTGNNQPQHF. CDR3 in DNA: TGTGCCAGTAGTACAACAGGAAACAATCAGCCCCAGCATTTT.

As for this clone: At one of its ends the junction is not consistent with the germline gene, which may arise from a read error. The chain combines TRBV5-1 with TRBJ1-1, with 7 bases fitting TRBD1. This CDR3 contains 14 residues. Germline loops: CDR1 SGHRS, CDR2 YFSETQ. CDR3 amino acids: CASVQGRGSTKAFF. The CDR3 bases are TGCGCCAGCGTACAGGGGCGAGGGAGCACTAAAGCTTTCTTT.

The rearrangement links TRBV9 to TRBJ2-7; TRBD2 aligns across 14 bases. Germline lookup yields CDR1 SGDLS and CDR2 YYNGEE. The CDR3 loop spans 15 amino acids. V gave up 3 bases and J gave up 5 bases; unmatched junction bases: 4. The CDR3 region is CASSEGLAGVNEQYF. The CDR3 DNA follows: TGTGCCAGCAGCGAGGGACTAGCGGGAGTAAACGAGCAGTACTTC.

The chain couples TRBV19 to TRBJ1-1; 8 bases align to TRBD1. V gave up 4 bases and J gave up 1 base; unmatched junction bases: 2. Looked up from germline, CDR1 is LNHDA and CDR2 is SQIVND (reference sequence). There are 14 residues in the CDR3. In DNA, the CDR3 is TGTGCCAGTAGTACAACAGGGGGGAACACTGAAGCTTTCTTT. Protein sequence: CASSTTGGNTEAFF.

In the case of this clone: One end of the junction fails to match germline, which may point to a read error. J is TRBJ2-7 and V is TRBV7-7; 9 bases fit TRBD1. The CDR3 contains 15 residues. The V gene's germline CDR1 is SSHAT and CDR2 FNYEAQ (reference sequence). The CDR3 here is CASSLGTGSSYEQYF. The CDR3 region has the DNA TGTGCTAGCAGCTTAGGGACAGGGAGCTCCTACGAGCAGTACTTC. Full variable domain (outside the CDR3, taken from reference TRBV7-7 and TRBJ2-7): GAGVSQSPRYKVTKRGQDVTLRCDPISSHATLYWYQQALGQGPEFLTYFNYEAQPDKSGLPSDRFSAERPEGSISTLTIQRTEQRDSAMYRCASSLGTGSSYEQYFGPGTRLTVT.

This chain uses TRBV27 with TRBJ2-3; 11 nucleotides align to TRBD2. Germline assignment: CDR1 MNHEY and CDR2 SMNVEV (reference sequence). CDR3 length: 15 residues. The junction had 9 bases not matched to a gene; V was cut back by 7 bases and J by 6 bases. In nucleotides, the CDR3 is TGTGCCAGCACCAAACTAGCGGGAGCACCCGATACGCAGTATTTT. Its protein is CASTKLAGAPDTQYF.

This chain links TRBV7-2 with TRBJ1-5, with unresolved D. Trimming cost V 5 bases and J 2 bases, with 10 bases left between them. This CDR3 comprises 14 residues. The germline CDR1 and CDR2 sequences are SGHTA and FQGNSA. The CDR3 bases are TGTGCCAGCAGCCCGGTGGGCGGCAATCAGCCCCAGCATTTT. Translated, it gives CASSPVGGNQPQHF.

The J gene is TRBJ2-5, the V gene TRBV28, with 7 positions matching TRBD2. J gave up 5 bases and V 6 bases, and 12 bases lay outside the gene matches. In germline, CDR1 is MDHEN, CDR2 SYDVKM. The CDR3 totals 15 residues. The CDR3 sequence: CASSPTGTTMETQYF. The CDR3 region has the DNA TGTGCCAGCAGCCCCACCGGGACTACCATGGAGACCCAGTACTTC.

The chain couples TRBV29-1 to TRBJ1-1; D uncertain. Trimming removed 4 bases from V and 5 bases from J, with 14 bases in between. This CDR3 has 13 amino acids. Germline CDR1 reads SQVTM; CDR2 reads ANQGSEA. CDR3 amino acids: CSVVRVSGTEAFF. The CDR3 DNA follows: TGCAGCGTTGTAAGGGTCTCGGGGACTGAAGCTTTCTTT.

The chain has TRBV19 and TRBJ1-4; 7 bases map to TRBD1. V lost 6 bases to trimming and J lost 5 bases; unmatched junction nucleotides: 6. Germline V gives CDR1 LNHDA, CDR2 SQIVND (reference sequence). The CDR3 is 14 amino acids. CDR3 nucleotides: TGTGCCAGTAGAGCGGCAGGGGGGAATGAAAAACTGTTTTTT. This translates into CASRAAGGNEKLFF.

This clone was seen only once. The chain recombines TRBV9 with TRBJ2-1; 14 bases fit TRBD2. The germline gives CDR1 SGDLS, CDR2 YYNGEE. The CDR3 has 22 residues. The V segment lost 0 bases and the J segment 6 bases; nucleotides outside the gene matches: 20. As DNA, the CDR3 is TGTGCCAGCAGCGTAGACGGTAGGGTGACTAGCGGGAGGGCCATGGTAGGCAATGAGCAGTTCTTC. Translating it yields CASSVDGRVTSGRAMVGNEQFF.

The V call is TRBV7-3, the J call TRBJ2-7, with 7 bases that match TRBD2. CDR3 length: 13 residues. Germline values: CDR1 SGHTA, CDR2 FQGTGA. Trimming cost V 5 bases and J 7 bases; bases outside gene matches: 8. The DNA for the CDR3 is TGTGCCAGCAGCCCCCGGGGGAGGGAGGAGCAGTACTTC. Translating it yields CASSPRGREEQYF. The whole variable domain, filled in from reference TRBV7-3 and TRBJ2-7, reads GAGVSQTPSNKVTEKGKYVELRCDPISGHTALYWYRQSLGQGPEFLIYFQGTGAADDSGLPNDRFFAVRPEGSVSTLKIQRTERGDSAVYLCASSPRGREEQYFGPGTRLTVT.

V usage is TRBV7-8 and J usage is TRBJ2-7; 13 nucleotides agree with TRBD2. Germline V gene data show CDR1 as SGHVS and CDR2 as FQNEAQ. This CDR3 has 15 amino acids. With V trimmed by 5 bases and J by 2 bases, 3 bases remained unmatched. The CDR3 protein is CASSRTSGRAYEQYF. Written as DNA, the CDR3 is TGTGCCAGCAGCCGAACTAGCGGGAGGGCCTACGAGCAGTACTTC.

The chain couples TRBV9 to TRBJ2-5, with 7 bases lining up with TRBD1. V trimming: 4 bases; J trimming: 1 base; junction bases outside the gene matches: 4. This CDR3 has 14 amino acids. Looked up from germline, CDR1 is SGDLS and CDR2 is YYNGEE. CDR3 sequence: CASSPRTGQETQYF. The CDR3 DNA is TGTGCCAGCAGCCCCCGGACAGGCCAAGAGACCCAGTACTTC. The entire variable domain, with the rest obtained from reference TRBV9 and TRBJ2-5, is as follows: DSGVTQTPKHLITATGQRVTLRCSPRSGDLSVYWYQQSLDQGLQFLIQYYNGEERAKGNILERFSAQQFPDLHSELNLSSLELGDSALYFCASSPRTGQETQYFGPGTRLLVL.

The chain links TRBV5-6 to TRBJ1-4; D uncertain. This CDR3 is built from 14 residues. CDR1 and CDR2 (germline): SGHDT, YYEEEE. V dropped 0 bases and J dropped 4 bases, with 7 bases sitting between them. This CDR3 reads CASSLELSNEKLFF. For the CDR3, the DNA is TGTGCCAGCAGCTTGGAACTTAGTAATGAAAAACTGTTTTTT.